The 21 T cell receptor beta chains below come from one sample, sequenced in a study of blood T cells in healthy people across ages. A sample-barcoded 5' primer and a J-beta primer mix were used in a second PCR of roughly 7 to 11 cycles. In TCRdb, the 5' RACE reads were re-called with MiXCR into one record per CDR3 protein. The repertoire includes roughly 730,000 distinct CDR3 sequences, roughly three fifths of them detected once, and 25% to 30% sits in the top ten. Specimen: blood. These receptors all come from a man between 40 and 49 years old in good health.

In nucleotides, the CDR3 is TGTGCCAGCAGCTCCTATCGCGGGGGTGAAAAACTGTTTTTT. Amino acid sequence: CASSSYRGGEKLFF. The chain is built from TRBV7-2 and TRBJ1-4; TRBD1 is a possible D gene (5 bases). From germline, CDR1 is SGHTA and CDR2 FQGNSA. Between the trimmed V and J ends, which lost 4 bases and 7 bases, there was a span of 13 bases. The CDR3 is 14 residues long.

The chain couples TRBV7-9 to TRBJ2-2; D unclear. The CDR3 is made up of 14 amino acids. Per the germline V gene, CDR1 is SEHNR and CDR2 is FQNEAQ (reference sequence). The ends were cut back, 3 bases at V and 7 bases at J, with 12 bases in the middle. CDR3 DNA: TGTGCCAGCAGCTTTACCGCTACTGGCGGGGAGCTGTTTTTT. It translates to CASSFTATGGELFF.

This rearrangement joins TRBV6-5 to TRBJ1-2; no clear D gene. Trimming took 4 bases from V and 4 from J, leaving 13 bases between them. Germline V gene lookup returns CDR1 MNHEY and CDR2 SVGAGI. The CDR3 has 14 residues. The CDR3: CASSSGVGVYGYTF. DNA for the CDR3: TGTGCCAGCAGTTCTGGCGTCGGCGTCTATGGCTACACCTTC.

This clonotype appeared a few times. The V gene is TRBV29-1, the J gene TRBJ2-1; the D is unclear. The CDR3 is made up of 14 amino acids. The V end lost 2 bases, the J end lost 2 bases, and 10 bases lay between the germline ends. Per the germline V gene, CDR1 is SQVTM and CDR2 is ANQGSEA. The CDR3 coding sequence is TGCAGCGTTGAAAGACTGAATACCTACAATGAGCAGTTCTTC. It codes for CSVERLNTYNEQFF.

The chain uses TRBV6-5 and TRBJ2-4; 8 nucleotides match TRBD1. The J call may be wrong; the DNA end is better matched by TRBJ2-7. Germline V lookup: CDR1 MNHEY, CDR2 SVGAGI. This CDR3 has 16 amino acids. As DNA, the CDR3 is TGTGCCAGCAGTTCCCTCCGACAGGGGCGCGGGTACGAGCAGTACTTC. Amino acid sequence: CASSSLRQGRGYEQYF.

In this sample, this clonotype turned up a few times. The V call is TRBV7-6, the J call TRBJ2-6, with D unresolved. V lost 5 bases and J lost 0, with 8 bases in between. Germline V gene sequence: CDR1 SGHVS, CDR2 FNYEAQ. The CDR3 spans 15 residues. CDR3 nucleotide sequence: TGTGCCAGCAGCCGGACCATCTCTGGGGCCAACGTCCTGACTTTC. This encodes CASSRTISGANVLTF.

This chain links TRBV6-1 with TRBJ1-4, with D hard to call. The V end was cut by 0 bases, the J end by 8 bases, with 4 bases between. Germline CDR1 MNHNS, CDR2 SASEGT. The CDR3 loop spans 12 amino acids. CDR3 DNA sequence: TGTGCCAGCAGTGAAGCCTTGGAAAAACTGTTTTTT. Protein sequence: CASSEALEKLFF.

The chain couples TRBV3-1 to TRBJ1-2; 8 bases align to TRBD1. Losses at the gene ends were 2 bases for V and 8 bases for J; bases not matched to a gene: 7. The CDR3 contains 14 residues. CDR1 and CDR2 from the germline V gene are LGHDT and YNNKEL (reference sequence). The CDR3 here is CASSQPTGAGGYTF. In nucleotides, the CDR3 is TGTGCCAGCAGCCAACCGACAGGGGCGGGAGGCTACACCTTC.

This clonotype was seen more than once but under ten times. V gene TRBV14 combines with J gene TRBJ2-5; possible D gene TRBD1, 5 bases. The J call may be in error: the DNA end matches TRBJ2-7 better. The CDR3 is made up of 13 amino acids. Germline V gives CDR1 SGHDN, CDR2 FVKESK. In DNA, the CDR3 is TGTGCCAGCAGCCAAAGATTTCAGGGCGAGCAGTACTTC. Protein sequence: CASSQRFQGEQYF.

This clonotype has just a few counts. The CDR3 DNA sequence: TGTGCCAGCAGCCCAATGGGACAGCTCACAGATACGCAGTATTTT. Translating it yields CASSPMGQLTDTQYF. The V gene is TRBV7-3, the J gene TRBJ2-3, with 7 bases lining up with TRBD1. Germline V lookup: CDR1 SGHTA, CDR2 FQGTGA. This CDR3 is built from 15 residues. With V trimmed by 5 bases and J by 2 bases, 7 bases remained unmatched.

This clonotype appeared a few times. The chain uses TRBV6-5 and TRBJ2-5; TRBD2 might be the D (6 bases). Germline CDR1 MNHEY, CDR2 SVGAGI. The CDR3 extends over 14 amino acids. Trimming removed 7 bases from V and 5 bases from J, with 17 bases in between. CDR3 loop: CASNPWEATETQYF. The CDR3 DNA follows: TGTGCCAGCAACCCCTGGGAGGCGACGGAGACCCAGTACTTC.

V and J are TRBV15 and TRBJ2-1, with a weak D call TRBD1 (6 bases). The CDR3 totals 13 residues. The germline V gene encodes CDR1 LNHNV and CDR2 YYDKDF (reference sequence). V was shortened by 0 bases and J by 10 bases, with 10 bases between the two germline ends. CDR3 region: CATSRDNTGEQFF. In nucleotides, the CDR3 is TGTGCCACCAGCAGAGATAATACAGGGGAGCAGTTCTTC. The variable domain in full, with the rest retrieved from reference TRBV15 and TRBJ2-1, is DAMVIQNPRYQVTQFGKPVTLSCSQTLNHNVMYWYQQKSSQAPKLLFHYYDKDFNNEADTPDNFQSRRPNTSFCFLDIRSPGLGDTAMYLCATSRDNTGEQFFGPGTRLTVL.

The chain joins TRBV15 to TRBJ2-5, with 8 bases identical to TRBD1. The germline V gene encodes CDR1 LNHNV and CDR2 YYDKDF (reference sequence). V gave up 4 bases and J gave up 11 bases; unmatched junction bases: 15. The CDR3 covers 15 residues. The CDR3 sequence is CATSTEDRAYNEQYF. DNA of the CDR3: TGTGCCACCAGCACCGAGGACAGGGCCTACAATGAGCAGTACTTC. The full variable domain, its missing parts supplied by reference TRBV15 and TRBJ2-5, is DAMVIQNPRYQVTQFGKPVTLSCSQTLNHNVMYWYQQKSSQAPKLLFHYYDKDFNNEADTPDNFQSRRPNTSFCFLDIRSPGLGDTAMYLCATSTEDRAYNEQYFGPGTRLLVL.

This clonotype occurred many times. The CDR3 DNA sequence: TGTGCCAGCAGGATATCCACTAGCGGCTCCCAGGGAGAGCAGTTCTTC. Translating it yields CASRISTSGSQGEQFF. The rearrangement uses TRBV7-2 and TRBJ2-1; 8 nucleotides agree with TRBD2. CDR3 length: 16 amino acids. V lost 6 bases to trimming and J lost 10 bases; unmatched junction nucleotides: 17. Germline CDR1 SGHTA, CDR2 FQGNSA.

The genes are TRBV20-1 and TRBJ2-5, with 13 bases aligning to TRBD2. Unmatched junction bases numbered 6, after V lost 6 bases and J lost 5 bases. This CDR3 has 14 amino acids. The germline V gene encodes CDR1 DFQATT and CDR2 SNEGSKA (reference sequence). CDR3 region: CSAPGLAGRETQYF. The CDR3 DNA is TGCAGTGCCCCGGGACTAGCGGGGAGGGAGACCCAGTACTTC.

V is TRBV29-1 and J is TRBJ1-1, with D perhaps matching TRBD1 (5 bases). This CDR3 contains 12 residues. Trimming took 6 bases from V and 8 from J, leaving 16 bases between them. Germline-derived CDR1 and CDR2 are SQVTM and ANQGSEA. The CDR3: CSVATTVEEAFF. CDR3 sequence (DNA): TGCAGCGTGGCCACGACAGTGGAAGAAGCTTTCTTT.

The chain recombines TRBV10-1 with TRBJ2-5; 10 bases match TRBD1. The germline V gene encodes CDR1 WNHNN and CDR2 SYGVQD (reference sequence). The J segment lost 5 bases and the V segment lost 11 bases, leaving 11 bases of the junction unmatched. The CDR3 runs to 14 residues. CDR3 DNA: TGCGCCGACCCTAGGACAGGGGGTGGTGAGACCCAGTACTTC. Translating gives CADPRTGGGETQYF.

The gene calls are TRBV10-3 and TRBJ1-1, with 7 bases lining up with TRBD1. Germline lookup yields CDR1 ENHRY and CDR2 SYGVKD. The CDR3 has 18 residues. V dropped 3 bases and J dropped 6; count of bases not matched to a gene: 19. In DNA form, the CDR3 reads TGTGCCATCAGTGATCCCTCGCGGACAGGACGGAAGGGGGCTGAAGCTTTCTTT. This encodes CAISDPSRTGRKGAEAFF.

CDR3 DNA: TGTGCCAGCAGCTCGGACAGCCTCCTCAACTATGGCTACACCTTC. This sequence encodes CASSSDSLLNYGYTF. The chain carries TRBV7-8 and TRBJ1-2; a possible D gene is TRBD1 (6 bases). Germline values: CDR1 SGHVS, CDR2 FQNEAQ. The CDR3 loop spans 15 amino acids. The V end lost 4 bases, the J end lost 2 bases, and 14 bases lay between the germline ends.

In this sample, this clonotype turned up a few times. The CDR3 protein is CASSPLAGGNEQFF. CDR3 bases: TGTGCCAGCAGCCCTTTAGCGGGGGGGAATGAGCAGTTCTTC. The chain combines TRBV9 with TRBJ2-1; 11 bases are a match to TRBD2. This CDR3 region has 14 residues. The germline CDR1 and CDR2 sequences are SGDLS and YYNGEE. Trimming removed 4 bases from V and 7 bases from J; junction bases left unmatched: 4.

The chain couples TRBV5-1 to TRBJ2-5; D ambiguous. The CDR3 covers 16 residues. V was shortened by 1 base and J by 2 bases, with 15 bases between the two germline ends. CDR1 and CDR2 (germline): SGHRS, YFSETQ. Here the CDR3 DNA reads TGCGCCAGCAGCTTGTTTATAGTTCGATCACAAGAGACCCAGTACTTC. This translates into CASSLFIVRSQETQYF.